A selection of T cell receptor beta chains follows, all from one sample in a study of somatic mutations in cytotoxic T cells in rheumatoid arthritis. Sequencing used immunoSEQ multiplex PCR; TCRdb keeps in-frame clones, though not all of them. Of some 20,000 clones in the sample, about four fifths were seen once. Sequenced material: CD8+ T cells sorted from blood. The source is an adult with rheumatoid arthritis. The CDR3 runs from the conserved cysteine through the conserved F or W. D genes are given only for firm matches. For some rows the clone size is stated as once, few or many, or as a class when expanded; others skip it.

.	TRBV7-9	TRBJ1-3	.	TGTGCCAGCAGGTCAGGGTCTGGAAACACCATATATTTT	CASRSGSGNTIYF
.	TRBV2	TRBJ1-4	.	TGTGCCAGCACCCGAACGAGGGGCTCAACTAATGAAAAACTGTTTTTT	CASTRTRGSTNEKLFF
.	TRBV10-3	TRBJ1-1	.	TGTGCCATCACCGCGGGGACTGAAGCTTTCTTT	CAITAGTEAFF
TRBD2	TRBV7-9	TRBJ2-1	.	TGTGCCAGCAGCCCCCGACTAGCGGGACTCTACAATGAGCAGTTCTTC	CASSPRLAGLYNEQFF
.	TRBV19	TRBJ2-1	.	TGTGCCAGTAGTGAGCCGTCCAATGAGCAGTTCTTC	CASSEPSNEQFF
TRBD1	TRBV30	TRBJ2-7	.	TGTGCCCGGAGTACAGGGGGTCGCGAGCAGTACTTC	CARSTGGREQYF
.	TRBV7-2	TRBJ1-5	once	TGTGCCAGCAGCACCGTCAAGGCTTCCTATCAGCCCCAGCATTTT	CASSTVKASYQPQHF
.	TRBV28	TRBJ2-2	once	TGTGCCAGCAGTTTTCCGACCCAAGAGGTAGTTAGTACCGGGGAGCTGTTTTTT	CASSFPTQEVVSTGELFF
.	TRBV27	TRBJ1-5	.	TGTGCCAGCAGTTTGGCTAGGGATGGTCAGCCCCAGCATTTT	CASSLARDGQPQHF
.	TRBV2	TRBJ1-4	.	TGTGCCAGCAGGCCCGACCCATGGTTGGCTAATGAAAAACTGTTTTTT	CASRPDPWLANEKLFF
.	TRBV9	TRBJ2-5	.	TGTGCCAGCAGCCCCCCTCCGGGAGACGAGACCCAGTACTTC	CASSPPPGDETQYF
TRBD1	TRBV9	TRBJ2-3	.	TGTGCCAGCAGCCTCGGGACAGGGTTCACAGATACGCAGTATTTT	CASSLGTGFTDTQYF
.	TRBV13	TRBJ1-2	.	TGTGCCAGCAGCTTATTTGGGGATCCCCCCGACTATGGCTACACCTTC	CASSLFGDPPDYGYTF
TRBD1	TRBV6-5	TRBJ2-7	.	TGTGCCAGCAGTTACGGTTGGGGACAGGGGGCCCGCGAGCAGTACTTC	CASSYGWGQGAREQYF
TRBD1	TRBV10-3	TRBJ2-2	.	TGTGCCATCAGTGAGCACGACAGGGAGAGGACCGGGGAGCTGTTTTTT	CAISEHDRERTGELFF
.	TRBV7-9	TRBJ2-2	once	TGTGCCAGCAGACCATCAGGTCCGAACACCGGGGAGCTGTTTTTT	CASRPSGPNTGELFF
.	TRBV27	TRBJ2-7	.	TGTGCCAGCAGGTCCGGACAAAGGGAGCAGTACTTC	CASRSGQREQYF
.	TRBV2	TRBJ1-2	.	TGTGCCATGCAGGGGATTAATAACTATGGCTACACCTTC	CAMQGINNYGYTF
TRBD2	TRBV4-2	TRBJ2-3	.	TGTGCCAGCAGCCAAGATCCCAGCGGGAGACCAGATACGCAGTATTTT	CASSQDPSGRPDTQYF
.	TRBV30	TRBJ2-5	few	TGTGCCTGGACGACATCCGGGGAAGAGACCCAGTACTTC	CAWTTSGEETQYF
TRBD1	TRBV2	TRBJ1-5	.	TGTGCCAGCACGGACAGGGTCGATCAGCCCCAGCATTTT	CASTDRVDQPQHF
.	TRBV15	TRBJ1-4	.	TGTGCCACCAGCCCAGTGGGCAGGATGGGGACTAATGAAAAACTGTTTTTT	CATSPVGRMGTNEKLFF
.	TRBV2	TRBJ1-5	.	TGTGCCAGCCAGCTTGGGCGAGGCGGCAATCAGCCCCAGCATTTT	CASQLGRGGNQPQHF
.	TRBV18	TRBJ2-6	.	TGTGCCAGCTCACCTGATCACTTCTCTGGGGCCAACGTCCTGACTTTC	CASSPDHFSGANVLTF
.	TRBV6-5	TRBJ2-2	.	TGTGCCAGCAGTTATCACAGCTTCTCGAACACCGGGGAGCTGTTTTTT	CASSYHSFSNTGELFF
.	TRBV6-5	TRBJ2-5	.	TGTGCCAGCAGTCCTGACTGGCAAGAGACCCAGTACTTC	CASSPDWQETQYF
TRBD1	TRBV13	TRBJ1-2	.	TGTGCCAGCAGCTTAGGTCGTGACAGGGGGCGTTCGGGCTATGGCTACACCTTC	CASSLGRDRGRSGYGYTF
.	TRBV5-6	TRBJ1-5	.	TGTGCCAGCAGCTTGAGCGCCGAGGGGATATTACCTCAGCCCCAGCATTTT	CASSLSAEGILPQPQHF
TRBD1	TRBV15	TRBJ1-3	.	TGTGCCACCAGCGGAACACAGGGGAGAGCCTCTGGAAACACCATATATTTT	CATSGTQGRASGNTIYF
.	TRBV2	TRBJ1-2	.	TGTGCCACCGTGAGCTCATATGGCTACACCTTC	CATVSSYGYTF
.	TRBV10-3	TRBJ2-1	.	TGTGCCATCAGTGAATCAGTTACCGGGGGGCCGAACAATGAGCAGTTCTTC	CAISESVTGGPNNEQFF
.	TRBV7-2	TRBJ2-1	.	TGTGCCAGCAGCCCCATACAAATGACAGACTTTCTGAACAATGAGCAGTTCTTC	CASSPIQMTDFLNNEQFF
.	TRBV7-8	TRBJ2-1	.	TGTGCCAGCAGCTTAGGGAGCAGCGGACTCTACAATGAGCAGTTCTTC	CASSLGSSGLYNEQFF
TRBD1	TRBV2	TRBJ2-1	once	TGTGCCAGCAGGGCCCCCGGGACAGGGAGAGAGCAGTTCTTC	CASRAPGTGREQFF
TRBD1	TRBV9	TRBJ2-3	.	TGTGCCAGCAGCCCAAAAACCGGGACAGGGATCACAGATACGCAGTATTTT	CASSPKTGTGITDTQYF
.	TRBV27	TRBJ2-7	.	TGTGCCAGCAGCGGGTGGGCCCGAGTCTCCTACGAGCAGTACTTC	CASSGWARVSYEQYF